This T cell receptor (beta chain) is from a study of cytotoxic CD8 clonotypes in ibrutinib-treated CLL. Per germline, CDR1 MDHEN and CDR2 SYDVKM. The ends were cut back, 2 bases at V and 4 bases at J, with 8 bases in the middle. CDR3 length: 14 amino acids. Here immunoSEQ multiplex PCR was the method, and the copy in TCRdb shows in-frame clones only, minus some. The sample has 250,000 to 350,000 clones, 60% to 80% seen once. This sequence originates from a human donor with chronic lymphocytic leukemia. The sample in question was PBMCs, obtained at disease progression, from a patient treated with ibrutinib. This chain joins TRBV28 and TRBJ1-4; no reliable D call. CDR3 protein: CASSLGRFNEKLFF. In DNA, the CDR3 is TGTGCCAGCAGTTTAGGTCGGTTTAATGAAAAACTGTTTTTT.